These T cell receptor beta chains were read from a single sample in a study of cytomegalovirus exposure and HLA in healthy donors. TCRdb's table, derived via immunoSEQ multiplex PCR, lists solely in-frame clones and lacks some. Of about 190,000 clones in the sample, around 87% were seen once. Sequencing was performed on PBMCs. The receptor set was obtained from a woman under 30 in good health and CMV-seronegative. Each CDR3 is given with its conserved first and last residue.

j_call | v_call | cdr3_aa
TRBJ2-7 | TRBV6-1 | CASGTALSYEQYF
TRBJ1-2 | TRBV5-8 | CASSLPGPGGYTF
TRBJ2-5 | TRBV7-7 | CASSLRWSSVETQYF
TRBJ2-7 | TRBV11-2 | CASSLWPGTSGALGYEQYF
TRBJ2-3 | TRBV1 | CTSSQDSTSGRTDTQYF
TRBJ1-1 | TRBV5-1 | CASSLWTENTEAFF
TRBJ1-4 | TRBV11-2 | CASSIGGGREKLFF
TRBJ2-5 | TRBV15 | CATSHTSGEETQYF
TRBJ1-1 | TRBV6-5 | CASSSGGRGTEAFF
TRBJ2-1 | TRBV5-1 | CASSSPPLAGLYNEQFF
TRBJ2-3 | TRBV30 | CAWSKSSTDTQYF
TRBJ2-7 | TRBV5-4 | CASSSPGQGSYEQYF
TRBJ2-1 | TRBV2 | CASSSDRGNHNEQFF
TRBJ2-3 | TRBV9 | CASSGGPTDTQYF
TRBJ2-5 | TRBV5-1 | CASSWTVGETQYF
TRBJ2-5 | TRBV7-9 | CASSLTGAPGETQYF
TRBJ2-5 | TRBV7-6 | CASSRGEQGGKYF
TRBJ1-2 | TRBV4-2 | CASSQEMGAVSYGYTF
TRBJ1-6 | TRBV6-4 | CASSADRGNSPLHF
TRBJ2-7 | TRBV27 | CASSRQGEWHEQYF
TRBJ1-2 | TRBV11-3 | CASSHRQGANYGYTF
TRBJ2-7 | TRBV4-2 | CASSQDFSGPYEQYF
TRBJ1-6 | TRBV6-5 | CASSYSLGDSPLHF
TRBJ2-7 | TRBV29-1 | CSVEQWRTGETYEQHF
TRBJ2-7 | TRBV5-6 | CASSVPGLPRDEQYF
TRBJ2-5 | TRBV14 | CASSPLPPGQGALGLETQYF
TRBJ2-1 | TRBV5-8 | CASSTLRGGRYNEQFF
TRBJ2-3 | TRBV4-2 | CASSQGSVTQYF
TRBJ2-1 | TRBV13 | CASSTSGTHEQFF
- | TRBV6-5 | CASSYRDKLYEQYF
TRBJ1-2 | TRBV5-8 | CASSPRTGGFYGYTF